Each of the 32 T cell receptor beta chains below was sequenced from the same sample in a study of blood T cell repertoires in COVID-19. Sequencing used immunoSEQ multiplex PCR; TCRdb keeps in-frame clones, though not all of them. The sample has around 250,000 clones; 65% to 90% are singletons. Material: PBMCs or T cells enriched from blood (not recorded which). Receptors were obtained from a woman aged 45-60 years with acute COVID-19.

The chain couples TRBV6-5 to TRBJ1-1; D is unresolved. CDR3 length: 13 amino acids. Trimming left V 7 bases short and J 0 bases short, with 9 bases between. Germline V lookup: CDR1 MNHEY, CDR2 SVGAGI. The CDR3 protein is CASKPQMNTEAFF. CDR3 nucleotides: TGTGCCAGCAAGCCACAGATGAACACTGAAGCTTTCTTT.

V usage is TRBV11-2 and J usage is TRBJ2-7, with TRBD1 identical over 7 bases. V lost 1 base to trimming and J lost 12 bases; unmatched junction nucleotides: 3. The germline V gene has CDR1 SGHAT and CDR2 FQNNGV. The CDR3 length is 11 residues. The CDR3 DNA reads as TGTGCCAGCAGCTTAGGGGGGACAGTGTACTTC. This codes for CASSLGGTVYF.

The chain combines TRBV5-4 with TRBJ1-1; D is unresolved. The length of the CDR3 is 12 residues. V lost 3 bases, J lost 0 bases, and 3 bases lay in between. Germline loops: CDR1 SGHNT, CDR2 YYREEE (reference sequence). This CDR3 is CASSYMNTEAFF. Written as DNA, the CDR3 is TGTGCCAGCAGCTATATGAACACTGAAGCTTTCTTT. Full variable domain (outside the CDR3, taken from reference TRBV5-4 and TRBJ1-1): ETGVTQSPTHLIKTRGQQVTLRCSSQSGHNTVSWYQQALGQGPQFIFQYYREEENGRGNFPPRFSGLQFPNYSSELNVNALELDDSALYLCASSYMNTEAFFGQGTRLTVV.

CDR3 in amino acids: CASSQSYPSATYEQYF. The CDR3 nucleotides read TGTGCCAGCAGCCAGTCCTACCCTAGCGCCACCTACGAGCAGTACTTC. The V call is TRBV4-2, the J call TRBJ2-7; a weak D match, TRBD2 (6 bases). Per germline, CDR1 LGHNA and CDR2 YNFKEQ. This CDR3 has 16 amino acids. V lost 3 bases and J lost 2, with 17 bases in between.

The V and J genes are TRBV24-1 and TRBJ2-3; 11 bases line up with TRBD2. V gave up 4 bases and J gave up 3 bases; unmatched junction bases: 5. Per the germline V gene, CDR1 is KGHDR and CDR2 is SFDVKD. This CDR3 is 16 amino acids long. The CDR3, as DNA: TGTGCCACCAGTGACCGACTAGCGGGGACTACAGATACGCAGTATTTT. Translated, it gives CATSDRLAGTTDTQYF.

This clone was found once. This chain uses TRBV27 with TRBJ1-1; D is ambiguous. V was cut by 3 bases and J by 7 bases, with 12 bases left in between. Germline V lookup: CDR1 MNHEY, CDR2 SMNVEV (reference sequence). This CDR3 is 13 amino acids long. The CDR3 protein is CASSFEEHSEAFF. Here the CDR3 DNA reads TGTGCCAGCAGTTTCGAAGAACACAGTGAAGCTTTCTTT.

The gene calls are TRBV6-5 and TRBJ1-1, with TRBD1 matching over 7 bases. The ends lost 0 bases at V and 7 bases at J; junction bases unmatched: 2. The CDR3 runs 13 residues. Germline assignment: CDR1 MNHEY and CDR2 SVGAGI. CDR3 residues: CASSYSRDSEAFF. CDR3 coding DNA: TGTGCCAGCAGTTACTCCCGGGACAGTGAAGCTTTCTTT.

The rearrangement uses TRBV18 and TRBJ1-2, with D perhaps TRBD1 (6 bases). The CDR3 runs 13 residues. The V gene lost 5 bases and the J gene lost 2 bases, with 9 bases spanning the gap. CDR1 is KGHSH and CDR2 is LQKENI in the germline V gene. The CDR3 DNA is TGTGCCAGCTCAGAAGACAGGAACTATGGCTACACCTTC. Translated, it gives CASSEDRNYGYTF.

V usage is TRBV12-3 or TRBV12-4 and J usage is TRBJ1-2, with 7 bases identical to TRBD1. J lost 7 bases, V lost 2 bases, and 1 base had no gene match. CDR3 length: 12 residues. The CDR3 DNA follows: TGTGCCAGCAGTTTACAGGGGGTTGGCTACACCTTC. As protein: CASSLQGVGYTF.

The V gene is TRBV7-2, the J gene TRBJ1-1, with D uncertain. The CDR3 is 14 residues long. With 5 bases removed from V and 1 base from J, the gap between germline ends came to 11 bases. Germline loops: CDR1 SGHTA, CDR2 FQGNSA. This chain's CDR3 is CASSPVGRNTEAFF. In nucleotides, the CDR3 is TGTGCCAGCAGCCCTGTGGGCAGGAACACTGAAGCTTTCTTT. Full variable domain (missing parts from reference TRBV7-2 and TRBJ1-1): GAGVSQSPSNKVTEKGKDVELRCDPISGHTALYWYRQSLGQGLEFLIYFQGNSAPDKSGLPSDRFSAERTGGSVSTLTIQRTQQEDSAVYLCASSPVGRNTEAFFGQGTRLTVV.

The chain joins TRBV4-1 to TRBJ1-6, with 9 bases fitting TRBD1. This CDR3 spans 14 amino acids. Per the germline V gene, CDR1 is MGHRA and CDR2 is YSYEKL. V was pared by 4 bases and J by 9 bases, with 4 bases of the junction left unmatched. The CDR3: CASSLEDRGSPLHF. The CDR3 nucleotides read TGCGCCAGCAGCCTAGAGGACAGGGGTTCACCCCTCCACTTT.

This clone came up a few times. The chain is built from TRBV29-1 and TRBJ1-2, with 10 bases fitting TRBD1. Germline CDR1 SQVTM, CDR2 ANQGSEA. The CDR3 has 11 amino acids. The ends lost 4 bases at V and 10 bases at J; junction bases unmatched: 3. The CDR3 nucleotides read TGCAGCGTTGGCGGACAGGGGGACTACACCTTC. Amino acids: CSVGGQGDYTF.

The rearrangement links TRBV7-2 to TRBJ1-6; tentatively, D is TRBD1 (6 bases). In germline, CDR1 is SGHTA, CDR2 FQGNSA. V lost 9 bases, J lost 3 bases, and 9 bases lay in between. The CDR3 contains 13 residues. The CDR3 nucleotides read TGTGCCAGTGGACAGCTCTATAATTCACCCCTCCACTTT. This gives the protein CASGQLYNSPLHF.

In this sample, this clone turned up once. Other DNA sequences of this sample code for an identical CDR3. The V call is TRBV13, the J call TRBJ2-7, with 9 bases fitting TRBD1. The trim removed 5 bases at V and 2 bases at J, leaving 4 bases unmatched. The CDR3 extends over 14 amino acids. Germline CDR1 reads PRHDT; CDR2 reads FYEKMQ (reference sequence). The CDR3 is CASSAGQGAYEQYF. The CDR3 coding sequence is TGTGCCAGCAGCGCGGGACAGGGAGCCTACGAGCAGTACTTC.

The V and J genes are TRBV11-2 and TRBJ2-7; a possible D gene is TRBD2 (6 bases). This CDR3 has 15 amino acids. Trimming took 1 base from V and 4 from J, leaving 14 bases between them. CDR1 and CDR2 (germline): SGHAT, FQNNGV. CDR3 in DNA: TGTGCCAGCAGCTTAGTCGGTCGGCGGGGTTACGAGCAGTACTTC. Its protein product is CASSLVGRRGYEQYF.

V is TRBV7-2 and J is TRBJ1-2; TRBD1 matches at 7 bases. The germline V gene has CDR1 SGHTA and CDR2 FQGNSA. This CDR3 region has 15 residues. Trimming cost V 4 bases and J 3 bases; bases outside gene matches: 8. CDR3 in amino acids: CASSYRGDRYYGYTF. The CDR3 nucleotides read TGTGCCAGCAGCTACAGAGGGGACAGATACTATGGCTACACCTTC.

The chain joins TRBV19 to TRBJ2-7; D is ambiguous. There are 14 residues in the CDR3. Trimming removed 6 bases from V and 4 bases from J, with 16 bases in between. Germline CDR1 is LNHDA and CDR2 is SQIVND (reference sequence). CDR3 sequence (DNA): TGTGCCAGTAGGAGCATGAGCAGCGTTTACGAGCAGTACTTC. Its translation: CASRSMSSVYEQYF.

This clone occurred a few times. The V and J genes are TRBV30 and TRBJ1-2, with D unresolved. This CDR3 has 13 residues. Germline lookup yields CDR1 GTSNPN and CDR2 SVGIG (reference sequence). Trimming cost V 3 bases and J 6 bases, with 14 bases left between them. DNA for the CDR3: TGTGCCTGGAGAAGGGAGGGTGGGAATGGCTACACCTTC. This gives the protein CAWRREGGNGYTF.

This rearrangement joins TRBV19 to TRBJ2-3; TRBD1 is a possible D gene (5 bases). V shed 5 bases and J shed 5 bases, with 11 bases lying between them. There are 13 residues in the CDR3. Germline V gene data show CDR1 as LNHDA and CDR2 as SQIVND (reference sequence). CDR3 residues: CASSFRQGDTQYF. DNA for the CDR3: TGTGCCAGTAGTTTCCGCCAGGGAGATACGCAGTATTTT.

The chain combines TRBV20-1 with TRBJ2-3; 8 bases agree with TRBD1. The CDR3 covers 14 residues. V lost 3 bases, J lost 4 bases, and 6 bases stayed unmatched. Germline CDR1 reads DFQATT; CDR2 reads SNEGSKA (reference sequence). The CDR3 is CSASRQGKADTQYF. CDR3 DNA sequence: TGCAGTGCTAGTAGACAGGGGAAGGCAGATACGCAGTATTTT.

The chain couples TRBV18 to TRBJ1-1; D uncertain. Trimming left V 2 bases short and J 7 bases short, with 11 bases between. The CDR3 consists of 13 residues. Looked up from germline, CDR1 is KGHSH and CDR2 is LQKENI. DNA of the CDR3: TGTGCCAGCTCACCAGATCTGCGTCATGAAGCTTTCTTT. Residues: CASSPDLRHEAFF.

This clone turned up a few times. This CDR3 is CASSPGQPYEQYF. CDR3 nucleotide sequence: TGTGCCAGCAGTCCGGGACAGCCCTACGAGCAGTACTTC. The V and J genes are TRBV6-5 and TRBJ2-7; 7 nucleotides line up with TRBD1. J lost 2 bases, V lost 5 bases, and 3 bases had no gene match. Germline lookup yields CDR1 MNHEY and CDR2 SVGAGI. The CDR3 runs to 13 residues.

The rearrangement links TRBV6-5 to TRBJ1-1; 9 nucleotides align to TRBD1. J gave up 4 bases and V 5 bases, and 8 bases lay outside the gene matches. There are 15 residues in the CDR3. Germline V gene data show CDR1 as MNHEY and CDR2 as SVGAGI. The CDR3, as DNA: TGTGCCAGCAGTAGGACAGGGGCGTCTCTCACTGAAGCTTTCTTT. Amino acid sequence: CASSRTGASLTEAFF.

J is TRBJ2-2 and V is TRBV18; D may be TRBD1 (6 bases). The CDR3 totals 14 residues. Germline V lookup: CDR1 KGHSH, CDR2 LQKENI. With 4 bases removed from V and 2 bases from J, the gap between germline ends came to 8 bases. CDR3 sequence reads: CASSRQENTGELFF. CDR3 in DNA: TGTGCCAGCTCACGACAGGAAAACACCGGGGAGCTGTTTTTT.

The genes are TRBV19 and TRBJ2-7; TRBD1 might be the D (6 bases). CDR1 and CDR2 from the germline V gene are LNHDA and SQIVND (reference sequence). The CDR3 is made up of 13 amino acids. The V end lost 4 bases, the J end lost 1 base, and 8 bases lay between the germline ends. The CDR3 region has the DNA TGTGCCAGTAGTAGGACAGCATCCTACGAGCAGTACTTC. Its translation is CASSRTASYEQYF.

The CDR3 is CAWRSPRANYNEQFF. The DNA of the CDR3 is TGTGCCTGGAGGTCTCCCAGGGCAAACTACAATGAGCAGTTCTTC. This chain joins TRBV30 and TRBJ2-1, with a weak D call TRBD1 (5 bases). Deletions cut 3 bases from V and 3 bases from J, with 15 bases between. The CDR3 has 15 residues. CDR1 and CDR2 from the germline V gene are GTSNPN and SVGIG (reference sequence).

This sequence joins TRBV3-1 (or the pseudogene TRBV3-2) and TRBJ1-4, with a tentative D call TRBD1 (6 bases). V lost 5 bases and J 5 bases, leaving 21 bases between the germline ends. Germline CDR1 and CDR2: LGHDT and YNNKEL (reference sequence). CDR3 length: 17 residues. The CDR3 loop reads CASSLKIAGASNEKLFF. The CDR3 DNA reads TGTGCCAGCAGCTTAAAGATAGCGGGGGCGTCAAATGAAAAACTGTTTTTT.

This chain connects TRBV10-1 to TRBJ1-1, with 8 bases that match TRBD1. With 3 bases clipped from V and 9 bases from J, the junction kept 3 bases outside the gene matches. CDR1 is WNHNN, CDR2 SYGVQD, per germline (reference sequence). This CDR3 has 12 amino acids. The CDR3: CASSEQGEKAFF. Here the CDR3 DNA reads TGCGCCAGCAGTGAACAGGGGGAAAAAGCTTTCTTT.

The rearrangement links TRBV4-2 to TRBJ2-5; TRBD1 agrees at 10 bases. The CDR3 has 18 amino acids. From germline, CDR1 is LGHNA and CDR2 YNFKEQ. J gave up 1 base and V 3 bases, and 11 bases lay outside the gene matches. The CDR3 sequence: CASSHGRGGTGAQETQYF. CDR3 DNA: TGTGCCAGCAGCCACGGTCGAGGCGGGACAGGGGCCCAAGAGACCCAGTACTTC.

The chain recombines TRBV7-9 with TRBJ1-1; D uncertain. Germline CDR1 SEHNR, CDR2 FQNEAQ (reference sequence). The germline V and J ends were trimmed by 1 base and 4 bases, with 13 bases remaining between them. The CDR3 contains 15 residues. CDR3 sequence: CASSLVTGESTEAFF. The CDR3 nucleotides read TGTGCCAGCAGCTTAGTCACCGGGGAGAGCACTGAAGCTTTCTTT.

This sequence joins TRBV5-4 and TRBJ1-1; maybe TRBD1 (5 bases). Trimming removed 4 bases at V and 4 bases at J, with 14 bases between. There are 14 residues in the CDR3. Germline CDR1 and CDR2: SGHNT and YYREEE (reference sequence). The CDR3 coding sequence is TGTGCCAGCAGCCGGGGGGGTCGGGGCACTGAAGCTTTCTTT. Its translation is CASSRGGRGTEAFF.

The rearrangement links TRBV7-9 to TRBJ2-7, with D tentatively TRBD1 (6 bases). V was shortened by 5 bases and J by 2 bases, with 16 bases between the two germline ends. CDR1 and CDR2 from the germline V gene are SEHNR and FQNEAQ (reference sequence). The CDR3 extends over 15 amino acids. The CDR3 region is CASSTGTPSAYEQYF. Written as DNA, the CDR3 is TGTGCCAGCAGCACCGGGACACCCAGCGCCTACGAGCAGTACTTC. Full variable domain (rest looked up from reference TRBV7-9 and TRBJ2-7): DTGVSQNPRHKITKRGQNVTFRCDPISEHNRLYWYRQTLGQGPEFLTYFQNEAQLEKSRLLSDRFSAERPKGSFSTLEIQRTEQGDSAMYLCASSTGTPSAYEQYFGPGTRLTVT.